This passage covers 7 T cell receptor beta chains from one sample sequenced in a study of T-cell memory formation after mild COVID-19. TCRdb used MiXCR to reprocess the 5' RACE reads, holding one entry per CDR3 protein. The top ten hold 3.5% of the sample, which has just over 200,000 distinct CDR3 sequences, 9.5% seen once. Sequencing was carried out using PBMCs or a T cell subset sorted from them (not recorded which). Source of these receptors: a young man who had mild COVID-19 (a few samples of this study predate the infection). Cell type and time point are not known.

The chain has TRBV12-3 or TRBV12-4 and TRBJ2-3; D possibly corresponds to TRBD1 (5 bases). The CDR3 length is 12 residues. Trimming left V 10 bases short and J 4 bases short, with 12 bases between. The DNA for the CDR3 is TGTGCCACCCAAGGACAACCAGATACGCAGTATTTT. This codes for CATQGQPDTQYF.

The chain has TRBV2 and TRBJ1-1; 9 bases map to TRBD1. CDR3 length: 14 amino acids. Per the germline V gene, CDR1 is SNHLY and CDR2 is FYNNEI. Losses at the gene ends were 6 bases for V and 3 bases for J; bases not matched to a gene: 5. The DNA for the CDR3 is TGTGCCAGCAGACAGGGGGCAGGAGACACTGAAGCTTTCTTT. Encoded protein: CASRQGAGDTEAFF.

The CDR3: CSARMSWGGFEQYF. CDR3 nucleotides: TGCAGTGCTAGGATGAGCTGGGGCGGCTTCGAGCAGTACTTC. The rearrangement uses TRBV20-1 and TRBJ2-7; D may be TRBD1 (5 bases). Germline CDR1 reads DFQATT; CDR2 reads SNEGSKA (reference sequence). Trimming took off 3 bases at V and 6 bases at J, with 18 bases between the two ends. CDR3 length equals 14 residues.

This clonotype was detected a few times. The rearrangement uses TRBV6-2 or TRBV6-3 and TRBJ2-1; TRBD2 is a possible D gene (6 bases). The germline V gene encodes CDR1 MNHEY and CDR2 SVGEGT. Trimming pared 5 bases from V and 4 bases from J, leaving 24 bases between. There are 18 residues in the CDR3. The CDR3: CASSHQGFQRAGYNEQFF. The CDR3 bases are TGTGCCAGCAGTCACCAGGGTTTCCAGCGGGCGGGATACAATGAGCAGTTCTTC.

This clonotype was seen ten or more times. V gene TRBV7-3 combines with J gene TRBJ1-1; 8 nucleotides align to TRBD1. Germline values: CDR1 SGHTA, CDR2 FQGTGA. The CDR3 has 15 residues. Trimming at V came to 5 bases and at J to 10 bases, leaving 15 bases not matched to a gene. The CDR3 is CASSPAGQGRSGAFF. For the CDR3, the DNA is TGTGCCAGCAGCCCGGCCGGACAGGGAAGGTCAGGAGCTTTCTTT.

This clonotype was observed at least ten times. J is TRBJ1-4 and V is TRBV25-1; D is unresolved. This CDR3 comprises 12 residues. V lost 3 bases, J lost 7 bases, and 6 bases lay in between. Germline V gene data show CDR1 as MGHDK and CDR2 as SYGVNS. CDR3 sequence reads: CASSDRGEKLFF. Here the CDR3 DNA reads TGTGCCAGCAGTGACCGAGGTGAAAAACTGTTTTTT.

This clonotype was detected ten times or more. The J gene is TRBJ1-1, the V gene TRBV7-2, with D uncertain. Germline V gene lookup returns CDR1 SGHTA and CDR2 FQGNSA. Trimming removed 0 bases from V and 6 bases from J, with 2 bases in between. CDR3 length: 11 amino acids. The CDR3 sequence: CASSLAAEAFF. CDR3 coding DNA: TGTGCCAGCAGCTTAGCGGCTGAAGCTTTCTTT.